This note documents a single T cell receptor (beta chain) sequence. As yet, its antigen is unknown. Trimming pared 6 bases from V and 2 bases from J, leaving 14 bases between. The germline gives CDR1 SQVTM, CDR2 ANQGSEA. The CDR3 is made up of 13 amino acids. RNA transcripts yielded amplified TCR beta CDR3 regions. HTBI primers were employed in a first-round RT-PCR of the TCR CDR3. TCRdb reprocessed the multiplex PCR reads with MiXCR, giving one entry per CDR3 protein. Among nearly 750,000 distinct CDR3 sequences, 35% were seen once, and the ten largest hold 30% to 40%. The data are from a study of T cells in Graves' hyperthyroidism and ophthalmopathy. The study's findings and limits: Most thyroid clonotypes expanded above 0.001 were also detected in blood.

These patients, aged 18 to 65, had recently diagnosed hyperthyroidism lasting under 2 months. Out of roughly 10 ml of fresh peripheral blood came the PBMCs. Sequencing was performed on blood. The receptor was derived from a woman aged 40 to 55 with Graves' hyperthyroidism. The chain links TRBV29-1 to TRBJ2-7; possibly TRBD1 or TRBD2 for D (6 bases each). The CDR3 here is CSVRTAGTYEQYF. The DNA of the CDR3 is TGCAGCGTGAGGACAGCGGGTACCTACGAGCAGTACTTC.